One and the same sample provided the 5 T cell receptor beta chains below, sequenced in a study of blood T cells in healthy people across ages. Together with a sample-barcoded 5' primer, a J-beta primer mix was included in a second PCR lasting roughly 6 to 12 cycles. TCRdb re-called the 5' RACE reads with MiXCR, one entry per CDR3 protein. The sample has some 1,800,000 distinct CDR3 sequences, about 39% seen once; the top ten hold roughly 23%. The sample taken for sequencing was blood. These TCRs come from a human donor in good health.

This clonotype showed up just a few times. The J gene is TRBJ2-5, the V gene TRBV9; TRBD2 might be the D (5 bases). With 0 bases removed from V and 5 bases from J, the gap between germline ends came to 11 bases. This CDR3 is 14 amino acids long. Germline CDR1 is SGDLS and CDR2 is YYNGEE. The CDR3 sequence is CASSVEASIETQYF. Here the CDR3 DNA reads TGTGCCAGCAGCGTAGAGGCTAGCATCGAGACCCAGTACTTC.

The rearrangement links TRBV6-2 or TRBV6-3 to TRBJ2-7, with D tentatively TRBD1 or TRBD2 (5 bases each). V lost 5 bases to trimming and J lost 3 bases, with 14 bases between them. The CDR3 is made up of 14 amino acids. From germline, CDR1 is MNHEY and CDR2 SVGEGT. Here the CDR3 DNA reads TGTGCCAGCAGTGCCGGGACGTTGGTCTACGAGCAGTACTTC. Translating it yields CASSAGTLVYEQYF.

With regard to this clonotype: This may come from a read error, since a much larger clone is one base off. The chain carries TRBV29-1 and TRBJ2-3; D might be TRBD1 (6 bases). CDR1 SQVTM and CDR2 ANQGSEA come from the germline V gene. The CDR3 loop spans 14 amino acids. The CDR3 region has the DNA TGCAGCGTTGACGGACAGTTTGGCACAGATGCGCAGTATTTT. This gives the protein CSVDGQFGTDAQYF.

In this sample, this clonotype turned up a few times. V gene TRBV7-9 combines with J gene TRBJ2-4; D is undetermined. Matching the DNA end better, TRBJ2-7 makes the J call doubtful. The germline V gene encodes CDR1 SEHNR and CDR2 FQNEAQ (reference sequence). The CDR3 totals 13 residues. DNA for the CDR3: TGTGCCAGCAGCCAGTCGTGGACGAACGAGCAGTACTTC. This sequence encodes CASSQSWTNEQYF.

V and J are TRBV13 and TRBJ2-1; TRBD2 matches 8 bases. Germline trimming cut 5 bases from V and 5 bases from J; bases unmatched to any gene: 8. There are 15 residues in the CDR3. Per germline, CDR1 PRHDT and CDR2 FYEKMQ (reference sequence). CDR3 sequence (DNA): TGTGCCAGCAGCCTCGGGGGGGCCTTTGACAATGAGCAGTTCTTC. Translated: CASSLGGAFDNEQFF.